The 22 T cell receptor beta chains reported below all come from one sample, sequenced in a study of blood T cell repertoires in COVID-19 (dated by TCRdb to 2019 to 2021). The library was prepared using the immunoSEQ multiplex PCR assay. Entries here come from immuneACCESS through TCRdb and include only in-frame sequences with V and J called. Some clones fail to appear in such tables; in the studies checked, an unresolved V gene covers under half of the shortfall, and the cause of the remainder is unknown. This sample is represented by 260,000 or so clones; 88% of them were singletons. Roughly 1.2% of the sample comes from the top ten. The specimen was PBMCs or T cells enriched from blood (not recorded which). The receptors originated from a woman between 35 and 50 years old with acute COVID-19.

The chain employs TRBV6-5 and TRBJ1-5, with D unresolved. The CDR3 sequence is 15 residues long. The germline gives CDR1 MNHEY, CDR2 SVGAGI. Trimming left V 0 bases short and J 2 bases short, with 8 bases between. CDR3 in amino acids: CASSYSGWGNQPQHF. CDR3 coding DNA: TGTGCCAGCAGTTACTCGGGCTGGGGCAATCAGCCCCAGCATTTT.

The chain couples TRBV12-3 or TRBV12-4 to TRBJ1-5; D gene ambiguous. This CDR3 has 13 residues. The germline V and J ends were trimmed by 1 base and 7 bases, with 8 bases remaining between them. The DNA of the CDR3 is TGTGCCAGCAGTTTAGGAGTGCGGCAGCCCCAGCATTTT. Translation gives CASSLGVRQPQHF.

The gene calls are TRBV5-5 and TRBJ1-3; no definite D call. Per the germline V gene, CDR1 is SGHKS and CDR2 is YYEKEE (reference sequence). Trimming pared 3 bases from V and 9 bases from J, leaving 10 bases between. This CDR3 contains 12 residues. CDR3: CASSWERGTIYF. The CDR3 DNA sequence: TGTGCCAGCAGCTGGGAGAGAGGCACCATATATTTT. The full variable domain, its missing parts supplied by reference TRBV5-5 and TRBJ1-3, is DAGVTQSPTHLIKTRGQQVTLRCSPISGHKSVSWYQQVLGQGPQFIFQYYEKEERGRGNFPDRFSARQFPNYSSELNVNALLLGDSALYLCASSWERGTIYFGEGSWLTVV.

The gene calls are TRBV19 and TRBJ2-1; D is possibly TRBD2 (6 bases). V was clipped by 4 bases and J by 5 bases, with 18 bases between them. Germline V gives CDR1 LNHDA, CDR2 SQIVND (reference sequence). CDR3 length: 16 amino acids. CDR3 nucleotide sequence: TGTGCCAGTAGTAGTATTTTTGGGACTTACAACAATGAGCAGTTCTTC. This gives the protein CASSSIFGTYNNEQFF.

The chain uses TRBV13 and TRBJ1-1, with TRBD1 identical over 7 bases. This CDR3 has 19 amino acids. CDR1 PRHDT and CDR2 FYEKMQ come from the germline V gene (reference sequence). Trimming took 0 bases from V and 0 from J; bases not matched to a gene: 13. The CDR3: CASSLGRLRGFSLNTEAFF. Here the CDR3 DNA reads TGTGCCAGCAGCTTAGGCCGACTCAGGGGGTTTTCGTTGAACACTGAAGCTTTCTTT. Full variable domain (rest looked up from reference TRBV13 and TRBJ1-1): AAGVIQSPRHLIKEKRETATLKCYPIPRHDTVYWYQQGPGQDPQFLISFYEKMQSDKGSIPDRFSAQQFSDYHSELNMSSLELGDSALYFCASSLGRLRGFSLNTEAFFGQGTRLTVV.

The V gene is TRBV7-2, the J gene TRBJ1-4; weak D call: TRBD1 (5 bases). Trimming took 4 bases from V and 7 from J, leaving 7 bases between them. CDR1 SGHTA and CDR2 FQGNSA come from the germline V gene. CDR3 size: 12 residues. The CDR3 DNA sequence: TGTGCCAGCAGCTCCCAGGGTGAAAAACTGTTTTTT. Translated, it gives CASSSQGEKLFF.

This sequence joins TRBV11-2 and TRBJ1-2; no firm D call. CDR1 and CDR2 (germline): SGHAT, FQNNGV. This CDR3 contains 14 residues. V was clipped by 0 bases and J by 8 bases, with 13 bases between them. In DNA, the CDR3 is TGTGCCAGCAGCTTAGATCTGAGTCTGGGCGGCTACACCTTC. Its translation is CASSLDLSLGGYTF.

The chain uses TRBV7-9 and TRBJ1-4; unclear D gene. V gave up 1 base and J gave up 13 bases, with 7 bases separating them. This CDR3 contains 11 residues. CDR1 SEHNR and CDR2 FQNEAQ come from the germline V gene (reference sequence). CDR3 DNA sequence: TGTGCCAGCAGCTTAGAGCATGGACTGTTTTTT. Encoded protein: CASSLEHGLFF.

The V gene is TRBV7-6, the J gene TRBJ2-7; weak D call: TRBD2 (6 bases). CDR1 is SGHVS, CDR2 FNYEAQ, per germline. The CDR3 length is 16 residues. V lost 1 base to trimming and J lost 3 bases, with 16 bases between them. The CDR3 nucleotides read TGTGCCAGCAGCTTAGTGGCGGGACCTCCAAGCTACGAGCAGTACTTC. Its translation is CASSLVAGPPSYEQYF.

The V call is TRBV10-1, the J call TRBJ1-1; D perhaps matches TRBD1 (6 bases). The CDR3 contains 13 residues. Trimming removed 5 bases from V and 5 bases from J, with 12 bases in between. The germline gives CDR1 WNHNN, CDR2 SYGVQD (reference sequence). The CDR3 sequence is CASSRTGSTEAFF. CDR3 nucleotides: TGCGCCAGCAGTCGCACAGGGTCAACTGAAGCTTTCTTT.

This sequence joins TRBV29-1 and TRBJ2-5; the match to TRBD1 covers 9 bases. This CDR3 has 12 residues. Germline V lookup: CDR1 SQVTM, CDR2 ANQGSEA. After removal of 8 bases from V and 5 bases from J, the junction contained 6 bases not matched to a gene. CDR3 sequence: CSSTGGTETQYF. The CDR3 DNA is TGCAGCTCGACAGGGGGAACGGAGACCCAGTACTTC.

The gene calls are TRBV6-6 and TRBJ1-5; 7 bases match TRBD1. Germline V gene lookup returns CDR1 MNHNY and CDR2 SVGAGI (reference sequence). The CDR3 has 16 residues. The junction had 8 bases not matched to a gene; V was cut back by 6 bases and J by 0 bases. CDR3: CASSPGQSYSNQPQHF. The DNA of the CDR3 is TGTGCCAGCAGCCCGGGACAGTCATATAGCAATCAGCCCCAGCATTTT.

The J gene is TRBJ2-2, the V gene TRBV5-1, with 8 positions matching TRBD1. The CDR3 is 14 residues long. V dropped 7 bases and J dropped 6; count of bases not matched to a gene: 8. Germline V gene data show CDR1 as SGHRS and CDR2 as YFSETQ. The CDR3 DNA reads as TGCGCCAGCGACTTACAGGGGGGCTCCGGGGAGCTGTTTTTT. The encoded protein is CASDLQGGSGELFF.

In DNA form, the CDR3 reads TGTGCCAGCAGTCTATACCTACAGGGCAATGAGCAGTTCTTC. It is translated as CASSLYLQGNEQFF. The rearrangement uses TRBV14 and TRBJ2-1; D possibly corresponds to TRBD1 (6 bases). CDR1 and CDR2 from the germline V gene are SGHDN and FVKESK. V was clipped by 6 bases and J by 6 bases, with 15 bases between them. The CDR3 loop spans 14 amino acids.

The rearrangement links TRBV19 to TRBJ2-5; the match to TRBD2 covers 7 bases. This CDR3 is 15 amino acids long. After removal of 6 bases from V and 2 bases from J, the junction contained 9 bases not matched to a gene. CDR1 and CDR2 from the germline V gene are LNHDA and SQIVND (reference sequence). The CDR3, as DNA: TGTGCCAGTAGCGATAATCCGGGGGGACAAGAGACCCAGTACTTC. It codes for CASSDNPGGQETQYF.

About this clone: This likely comes from a read error, as the CDR3 has no conserved phenylalanine or tryptophan at its end. V gene TRBV9 combines with J gene TRBJ1-2; D call uncertain. The CDR3 runs 10 residues. Trimming shortened V by 7 bases and J by 8 bases, and 9 bases separated the two germline ends. Germline V gene lookup returns CDR1 SGDLS and CDR2 YYNGEE. The CDR3 loop is CASGGRGYTL. The DNA of the CDR3 is TGTGCCAGCGGCGGAAGGGGCTACACCCTC.

The chain is built from TRBV28 and TRBJ1-3; the D is unclear. CDR3 length: 14 residues. V shed 5 bases and J shed 2 bases, with 10 bases lying between them. Germline assignment: CDR1 MDHEN and CDR2 SYDVKM. CDR3 nucleotide sequence: TGTGCCAGCAGTCCACAGTCTCCTGGAAACACCATATATTTT. Translation: CASSPQSPGNTIYF.

This rearrangement joins TRBV7-8 to TRBJ2-1; 7 bases match TRBD2. Trimming removed 5 bases from V and 8 bases from J; junction bases left unmatched: 9. This CDR3 is 14 amino acids long. The germline V gene has CDR1 SGHVS and CDR2 FQNEAQ. CDR3 nucleotide sequence: TGTGCCAGCAGCGCCTGGACTAGGAGGGATGAGCAGTTCTTC. Its protein is CASSAWTRRDEQFF.

The gene calls are TRBV11-2 and TRBJ2-4, with TRBD2 identical over 14 bases. Germline V gene data show CDR1 as SGHAT and CDR2 as FQNNGV. This CDR3 spans 17 amino acids. The J segment lost 4 bases and the V segment lost 3 bases, leaving 5 bases of the junction unmatched. The CDR3 nucleotides are TGTGCCAGCAGCTTTACTGGGACTAGCGGGAGTAAAAACATTCAGTACTTC. It codes for CASSFTGTSGSKNIQYF.

This chain connects TRBV7-9 to TRBJ1-6; D may be TRBD1 (6 bases). Germline V gene data show CDR1 as SEHNR and CDR2 as FQNEAQ (reference sequence). The ends were cut back, 4 bases at V and 6 bases at J, with 25 bases in the middle. The CDR3 sequence is 19 residues long. As DNA, the CDR3 is TGTGCCAGCAGCTCCCCTGGAAGTTCGGACAGCCAGTTTAATTCACCCCTCCACTTT. Protein sequence: CASSSPGSSDSQFNSPLHF.

V gene TRBV28 combines with J gene TRBJ1-2; the match to TRBD1 covers 7 bases. V lost 6 bases to trimming and J lost 4 bases; unmatched junction nucleotides: 5. The CDR3 loop spans 13 amino acids. Germline V CDR1 and CDR2: MDHEN, SYDVKM. The DNA of the CDR3 is TGTGCCAGCAGCCGGGACAGCCGCTATGGCTACACCTTC. This codes for CASSRDSRYGYTF.

The chain uses TRBV10-1 and TRBJ2-1, with 7 positions matching TRBD2. Germline-derived CDR1 and CDR2 are WNHNN and SYGVQD (reference sequence). Losses at the gene ends were 0 bases for V and 9 bases for J; bases not matched to a gene: 5. This CDR3 contains 14 residues. The CDR3 loop reads CASSESFGGGEQFF. CDR3 in DNA: TGCGCCAGCAGTGAGTCTTTTGGCGGGGGTGAGCAGTTCTTC.